The 21 T cell receptor beta chains below were found in one sample sequenced in a study of technical replicates of blood from a few donors. Clones were read by immunoSEQ multiplex PCR, and TCRdb kept only the in-frame ones, dropping some. The sample lists about 12,000 clones, roughly 95% occurring once. Sequences were obtained from PBMCs. The receptors originated from a human donor in good health.

This chain joins TRBV10-1 and TRBJ2-6, with TRBD1 matching over 7 bases. The CDR3 contains 16 residues. Germline V gene lookup returns CDR1 WNHNN and CDR2 SYGVQD (reference sequence). V lost 9 bases and J lost 4; bases outside the gene matches: 12. The CDR3 sequence: CASPGQQPAGANVLTF. CDR3 in DNA: TGCGCCAGTCCGGGACAGCAACCTGCCGGGGCCAACGTCCTGACTTTC.

The J gene is TRBJ2-1, the V gene TRBV11-3; TRBD1 agrees at 9 bases. Germline CDR1 is SGHNT and CDR2 is YENEEA. The V segment lost 0 bases and the J segment 6 bases; nucleotides outside the gene matches: 12. The CDR3 covers 18 residues. The CDR3 DNA reads TGTGCCAGCAGCTTAGATCAGGGGGGGACAGGGAGGGTCAATGAGCAGTTCTTC. Its translation is CASSLDQGGTGRVNEQFF. Combining the CDR3 with reference TRBV11-3 and TRBJ2-1 gives the whole variable domain EAGVVQSPRYKIIEKKQPVAFWCNPISGHNTLYWYLQNLGQGPELLIRYENEEAVDDSQLPKDRFSAERLKGVDSTLKIQPAELGDSAVYLCASSLDQGGTGRVNEQFFGPGTRLTVL.

The chain recombines TRBV6-1 with TRBJ2-7, with 7 positions matching TRBD1. The germline gives CDR1 MNHNS, CDR2 SASEGT. This CDR3 contains 15 residues. Germline trimming cut 6 bases from V and 9 bases from J; bases unmatched to any gene: 17. The CDR3 is CASRTGSNRTPAQYF. CDR3 in DNA: TGTGCCAGCAGGACAGGGTCGAATCGAACTCCCGCGCAGTACTTC.

The chain joins TRBV15 to TRBJ2-7; D possibly corresponds to TRBD1 (5 bases). CDR3 length equals 14 residues. V shed 0 bases and J shed 0 bases, with 6 bases lying between them. Germline CDR1 is LNHNV and CDR2 is YYDKDF (reference sequence). The CDR3 region is CATSRDRGSYEQYF. For the CDR3, the DNA is TGTGCCACCAGCAGAGATAGGGGCTCCTACGAGCAGTACTTC.

The rearrangement links TRBV28 to TRBJ2-5, with a possible D match to TRBD1 (7 bases). V was cut by 7 bases and J by 0 bases, with 15 bases left in between. Germline CDR1 MDHEN, CDR2 SYDVKM. The CDR3 sequence is 15 residues long. CDR3 in DNA: TGTGCCAGCAAGGAGGGCAGGGGGTACCAAGAGACCCAGTACTTC. As protein: CASKEGRGYQETQYF.

The chain employs TRBV30 and TRBJ2-3, with 8 positions matching TRBD1. J was trimmed by 0 bases and V by 2 bases; bases with no gene match: 13. The CDR3 has 18 amino acids. Germline V lookup: CDR1 GTSNPN, CDR2 SVGIG (reference sequence). The CDR3 loop reads CAWSQKYGTGASTDTQYF. The CDR3 DNA is TGTGCCTGGAGTCAAAAATACGGGACAGGAGCTAGCACAGATACGCAGTATTTT. The whole variable domain, filled in from reference TRBV30 and TRBJ2-3, reads SQTIHQWPATLVQPVGSPLSLECTVEGTSNPNLYWYRQAAGRGLQLLFYSVGIGQISSEVPQNLSASRPQDRQFILSSKKLLLSDSGFYLCAWSQKYGTGASTDTQYFGPGTRLTVL.

CDR3 sequence reads: CASSPDRGHYEQYF. The CDR3 region has the DNA TGTGCCAGCAGTCCCGACAGGGGTCACTACGAGCAGTACTTC. The genes are TRBV2 and TRBJ2-7, with 8 bases aligning to TRBD1. Per germline, CDR1 SNHLY and CDR2 FYNNEI. CDR3 size: 14 residues. V shed 5 bases, J shed 3 bases, and the junction held 6 bases outside the gene matches. Supplemented by reference TRBV2 and TRBJ2-7, the full variable domain reads EPEVTQTPSHQVTQMGQEVILRCVPISNHLYFYWYRQILGQKVEFLVSFYNNEISEKSEIFDDQFSVERPDGSNFTLKIRSTKLEDSAMYFCASSPDRGHYEQYFGPGTRLTVT.

The rearrangement links TRBV10-2 to TRBJ1-5; D remains unclear. This CDR3 has 12 amino acids. From germline, CDR1 is WSHSY and CDR2 SAAADI. The germline V and J ends were trimmed by 5 bases and 4 bases, with 6 bases remaining between them. The CDR3 nucleotides read TGCGCCAGCAGTATCACAAATCAGCCCCAGCATTTT. It translates to CASSITNQPQHF.

This chain uses TRBV10-3 with TRBJ1-2; possible D gene TRBD1, 5 bases. Germline assignment: CDR1 ENHRY and CDR2 SYGVKD. The CDR3 runs 16 residues. Trimming stripped 4 bases from V and 3 bases from J, with 18 bases between. The CDR3 coding sequence is TGTGCCATCAGTGCAGTAGTGGACGGCAGGGACTATGGCTACACCTTC. Protein sequence: CAISAVVDGRDYGYTF.

V is TRBV6-4 and J is TRBJ2-2, with 9 bases lining up with TRBD2. This CDR3 is built from 15 residues. Germline assignment: CDR1 MRHNA and CDR2 SNTAGT. The V gene end was trimmed by 5 bases and the J gene end by 4 bases; junction bases not matched to a gene: 5. The CDR3, as DNA: TGTGCCAGCAGTATAGCGGGAGAGGGCACCGGGGAGCTGTTTTTT. It encodes CASSIAGEGTGELFF.

This clone was observed a single time. The CDR3 loop is CASSLVAASSYEQYF. The CDR3 DNA reads TGTGCCAGCAGTTTAGTAGCGGCAAGCTCCTACGAGCAGTACTTC. The chain uses TRBV27 and TRBJ2-7; D might be TRBD2 (6 bases). With 2 bases removed from V and 0 bases from J, the gap between germline ends came to 11 bases. Per the germline V gene, CDR1 is MNHEY and CDR2 is SMNVEV (reference sequence). The CDR3 loop spans 15 amino acids.

V and J are TRBV6-1 and TRBJ2-2, with D tentatively TRBD2 (6 bases). The germline V gene has CDR1 MNHNS and CDR2 SASEGT. The CDR3 has 15 amino acids. Trimming left V 7 bases short and J 1 base short, with 13 bases between. In DNA form, the CDR3 reads TGTGCCAGCAAACCTGGAGGGGAGAACACCGGGGAGCTGTTTTTT. Amino acids: CASKPGGENTGELFF.

V and J are TRBV9 and TRBJ1-4, with TRBD1 as a possible D gene (6 bases). Trimming stripped 4 bases from V and 5 bases from J, with 12 bases between. The germline V gene has CDR1 SGDLS and CDR2 YYNGEE. The CDR3 is 14 residues long. CDR3 amino acids: CASSKGQPNEKLFF. In DNA, the CDR3 is TGTGCCAGCAGCAAAGGACAGCCAAATGAAAAACTGTTTTTT. The variable domain in full, completed from reference TRBV9 and TRBJ1-4, reads DSGVTQTPKHLITATGQRVTLRCSPRSGDLSVYWYQQSLDQGLQFLIQYYNGEERAKGNILERFSAQQFPDLHSELNLSSLELGDSALYFCASSKGQPNEKLFFGSGTQLSVL.

This chain uses TRBV6-1 with TRBJ1-5, with TRBD1 matching 8 bases. The CDR3 extends over 17 amino acids. Trimming at V came to 4 bases and at J to 0 bases, leaving 8 bases not matched to a gene. In germline, CDR1 is MNHNS, CDR2 SASEGT. CDR3 in amino acids: CASSAGTGNYSNQPQHF. The CDR3 bases are TGTGCCAGCAGTGCCGGGACAGGCAATTATAGCAATCAGCCCCAGCATTTT.

The chain joins TRBV6-1 to TRBJ1-4; tentative D call: TRBD1 (6 bases). CDR1 is MNHNS, CDR2 SASEGT, per germline. The CDR3 is made up of 16 amino acids. The V end lost 3 bases, the J end lost 8 bases, and 19 bases lay between the germline ends. The CDR3 DNA follows: TGTGCCAGCAGTGACGACAGGTGGGGGCTATCGGAAAAACTGTTTTTT. Its protein is CASSDDRWGLSEKLFF.

The chain carries TRBV6-1 and TRBJ1-1; D not certain. This CDR3 spans 13 amino acids. Per the germline V gene, CDR1 is MNHNS and CDR2 is SASEGT. V was trimmed by 3 bases and J by 2 bases, leaving 7 bases between them. CDR3 sequence (DNA): TGTGCCAGCAGTGATCCGGGAAACACTGAAGCTTTCTTT. Its protein product is CASSDPGNTEAFF.

The chain carries TRBV5-6 and TRBJ2-3; 12 nucleotides agree with TRBD2. V gave up 3 bases and J gave up 4 bases; unmatched junction bases: 9. This CDR3 spans 17 amino acids. The germline gives CDR1 SGHDT, CDR2 YYEEEE. This CDR3 reads CASSSTGLAGTSDTQYF. The CDR3 DNA reads TGTGCCAGCAGCTCGACCGGACTAGCGGGAACGTCAGATACGCAGTATTTT.

The J gene is TRBJ2-7, the V gene TRBV6-6, with D tentatively TRBD1 (6 bases). V gave up 2 bases and J gave up 8 bases, with 13 bases separating them. This CDR3 region has 13 residues. From germline, CDR1 is MNHNY and CDR2 SVGAGI (reference sequence). The CDR3 DNA is TGTGCCAGCAGTTACGACGAAGGGGGTCAGCAGTACTTC. Encoded protein: CASSYDEGGQQYF.

The chain combines TRBV7-2 with TRBJ1-1; D gene unclear. Germline CDR1 SGHTA, CDR2 FQGNSA. The V gene lost 3 bases and the J gene lost 6 bases, with 11 bases spanning the gap. The CDR3 sequence is 13 residues long. CDR3 coding DNA: TGTGCCAGCAGCTTCCGGGGTTCCCCTGAAGCTTTCTTT. Its translation: CASSFRGSPEAFF.

This chain links TRBV4-1 with TRBJ2-7; possible D gene TRBD2, 5 bases. CDR1 and CDR2 from the germline V gene are MGHRA and YSYEKL. V was clipped by 0 bases and J by 0 bases, with 9 bases between them. CDR3 length equals 15 residues. The CDR3, as DNA: TGCGCCAGCAGCCAAGATGAGCGGCCCTCCTACGAGCAGTACTTC. Encoded protein: CASSQDERPSYEQYF.

The CDR3 nucleotides are TGCGCCAGCAGCTTGCTAGCGGGCCAAGAGACCCAGTACTTC. It is translated as CASSLLAGQETQYF. The V call is TRBV5-1, the J call TRBJ2-5; 8 bases are a match to TRBD2. Germline trimming cut 1 base from V and 1 base from J; bases unmatched to any gene: 0. Per the germline V gene, CDR1 is SGHRS and CDR2 is YFSETQ. The CDR3 is 14 residues long.